Each of the 15 T cell receptor beta chains below was sequenced from the same sample in a study of CD8 T cells in Susac syndrome. RNA amounts of about 0.5 to 1 ug underwent reverse transcription with random hexamers. Each CDR3 protein gets one entry after TCRdb re-called the immunoSEQ multiplex PCR reads with MiXCR. Among about 22,000 distinct CDR3 sequences listed, around 94% were seen once. The sample consisted of CD8+ T cells from PBMCs. The receptors were gathered from a human donor in good health.

This chain connects TRBV7-9 to TRBJ1-5; the D gene is possibly TRBD1 (6 bases). V lost 5 bases to trimming and J lost 6 bases, with 14 bases between them. The CDR3 length is 14 residues. Germline lookup yields CDR1 SEHNR and CDR2 FQNEAQ (reference sequence). The chain's CDR3 is CASSPPGAGQPQHF. CDR3 coding DNA: TGTGCCAGCAGCCCCCCGGGGGCTGGTCAGCCCCAGCATTTT. Full variable domain (remainder filled in from reference TRBV7-9 and TRBJ1-5): DTGVSQNPRHKITKRGQNVTFRCDPISEHNRLYWYRQTLGQGPEFLTYFQNEAQLEKSRLLSDRFSAERPKGSFSTLEIQRTEQGDSAMYLCASSPPGAGQPQHFGDGTRLSIL.

This sequence joins TRBV6-9 and TRBJ2-2, with 12 bases that match TRBD2. The germline CDR1 and CDR2 sequences are MNHGY and SVAAGI. The ends lost 5 bases at V and 4 bases at J; junction bases unmatched: 2. The CDR3 contains 15 residues. The CDR3 loop is CASSEGLAGTGELFF. The CDR3 DNA is TGTGCCAGCAGTGAGGGACTAGCGGGCACCGGGGAGCTGTTTTTT.

The gene calls are TRBV27 and TRBJ1-2; D might be TRBD1 (5 bases). Trimming took 5 bases from V and 4 from J, leaving 14 bases between them. CDR3 size: 14 residues. Per the germline V gene, CDR1 is MNHEY and CDR2 is SMNVEV (reference sequence). The CDR3 reads CASSKFAGGYGYTF. The CDR3 coding sequence is TGTGCCAGCAGTAAATTTGCGGGGGGCTATGGCTACACCTTC.

The chain recombines TRBV6-1 with TRBJ2-5, with 10 bases matching TRBD2. CDR3 length: 19 residues. V was pared by 7 bases and J by 2 bases, with 19 bases of the junction left unmatched. Germline CDR1 and CDR2: MNHNS and SASEGT. The CDR3 protein is CASNPDGRTWTSGQETQYF. DNA of the CDR3: TGTGCCAGCAACCCGGACGGGCGGACCTGGACTAGCGGACAAGAGACCCAGTACTTC.

DNA of the CDR3: TGTGCCAGCAGTTACCCGCAGGGAAAGACTGAAGCTTTCTTT. Translated, it gives CASSYPQGKTEAFF. V is TRBV6-2 or TRBV6-3 and J is TRBJ1-1; perhaps TRBD1 as D (5 bases). The germline CDR1 and CDR2 sequences are MNHEY and SVGEGT. The CDR3 is made up of 14 amino acids. Trimming took off 2 bases at V and 5 bases at J, with 12 bases between the two ends.

This chain joins TRBV7-6 and TRBJ1-2; D gene ambiguous. Trimming took 4 bases from V and 0 from J, leaving 15 bases between them. The CDR3 totals 16 residues. Germline V gene lookup returns CDR1 SGHVS and CDR2 FNYEAQ. CDR3 sequence reads: CASSSLPTKSNYGYTF. As DNA, the CDR3 is TGTGCCAGCAGCTCGCTCCCGACAAAATCTAACTATGGCTACACCTTC.

The chain is built from TRBV10-2 and TRBJ2-7; D possibly corresponds to TRBD1 (5 bases). The CDR3 runs 15 residues. Looked up from germline, CDR1 is WSHSY and CDR2 is SAAADI. V lost 1 base and J lost 2, with 12 bases in between. CDR3 protein: CASSELAGNPYEQYF. The CDR3 nucleotides read TGCGCCAGCAGTGAGTTGGCAGGGAACCCCTACGAGCAGTACTTC.

This chain uses TRBV13 with TRBJ2-5, with TRBD1 matching 10 bases. Germline CDR1 PRHDT, CDR2 FYEKMQ (reference sequence). The length of the CDR3 is 15 residues. V was pared by 1 base and J by 3 bases, with 2 bases of the junction left unmatched. The CDR3 here is CASSLAGQGKETQYF. In DNA form, the CDR3 reads TGTGCCAGCAGCTTAGCGGGACAGGGGAAAGAGACCCAGTACTTC.

The chain recombines TRBV7-9 with TRBJ2-5, with 9 bases matching TRBD1. This CDR3 has 15 amino acids. The germline V gene has CDR1 SEHNR and CDR2 FQNEAQ (reference sequence). The V segment lost 5 bases and the J segment 1 base; nucleotides outside the gene matches: 5. The CDR3 region is CASSPAGQGQETQYF. In nucleotides, the CDR3 is TGTGCCAGCAGCCCAGCGGGACAGGGCCAAGAGACCCAGTACTTC. Supplemented by reference TRBV7-9 and TRBJ2-5, the full variable domain reads DTGVSQNPRHKITKRGQNVTFRCDPISEHNRLYWYRQTLGQGPEFLTYFQNEAQLEKSRLLSDRFSAERPKGSFSTLEIQRTEQGDSAMYLCASSPAGQGQETQYFGPGTRLLVL.

The chain's CDR3 is CASSPWAGSNNSPLHF. CDR3 nucleotides: TGCGCCAGCAGCCCTTGGGCAGGGTCCAATAATTCACCCCTCCACTTT. J is TRBJ1-6 and V is TRBV4-3; D is perhaps TRBD1 (5 bases). In germline, CDR1 is LGHNA, CDR2 YSLEER. The length of the CDR3 is 16 residues. V lost 4 bases, J lost 5 bases, and 15 bases lay in between.

The chain carries TRBV20-1 and TRBJ2-7; 8 bases are shared with TRBD2. V lost 6 bases, J lost 5 bases, and 12 bases stayed unmatched. CDR1 and CDR2 (germline): DFQATT, SNEGSKA (reference sequence). This CDR3 comprises 14 residues. This chain's CDR3 is CSAPSGGQGHEQYF. CDR3 nucleotide sequence: TGCAGTGCACCCAGCGGGGGACAAGGCCACGAGCAGTACTTC.

J is TRBJ1-1 and V is TRBV27; D is unresolved. Germline values: CDR1 MNHEY, CDR2 SMNVEV (reference sequence). The CDR3 loop spans 16 amino acids. V was cut by 6 bases and J by 0 bases, with 17 bases left in between. CDR3 loop: CASSRVATLMNTEAFF. As DNA, the CDR3 is TGTGCCAGCAGCAGAGTTGCAACTCTAATGAACACTGAAGCTTTCTTT.

The rearrangement joins TRBV7-6 to TRBJ2-7, with D unclear. V was shortened by 1 base and J by 0 bases, with 4 bases between the two germline ends. The CDR3 sequence is 13 residues long. The germline CDR1 and CDR2 sequences are SGHVS and FNYEAQ. CDR3 sequence: CASSLGPSYEQYF. In nucleotides, the CDR3 is TGTGCCAGCAGCTTAGGCCCCTCCTACGAGCAGTACTTC.

The rearrangement uses TRBV4-1 and TRBJ2-1; D is possibly TRBD2 (5 bases). Trimming pared 0 bases from V and 2 bases from J, leaving 11 bases between. CDR3 length equals 16 residues. Germline CDR1 reads MGHRA; CDR2 reads YSYEKL. The CDR3 region has the DNA TGCGCCAGCAGCCAAGATTTAAGCGGAGCCTACAATGAGCAGTTCTTC. This translates into CASSQDLSGAYNEQFF.

The V and J genes are TRBV7-6 and TRBJ2-2; D not resolved. V was pared by 1 base and J by 4 bases, with 10 bases between. This CDR3 spans 15 amino acids. Per the germline V gene, CDR1 is SGHVS and CDR2 is FNYEAQ. CDR3 DNA sequence: TGTGCCAGCAGCTTAGAAGTAAGCTTCACCGGGGAGCTGTTTTTT. Its protein is CASSLEVSFTGELFF. The full variable domain, its missing parts supplied by reference TRBV7-6 and TRBJ2-2, is GAGVSQSPRYKVTKRGQDVALRCDPISGHVSLYWYRQALGQGPEFLTYFNYEAQQDKSGLPNDRFSAERPEGSISTLTIQRTEQRDSAMYRCASSLEVSFTGELFFGEGSRLTVL.